The source of this TCR beta chain is a study of T-cell reconstitution after alpha-beta-depleted transplantation in children. For TCRbeta, the library was prepared with unique molecular identifiers. TCRdb passed the PCR reads through MiXCR, listing each CDR3 protein once. There are around 400,000 distinct CDR3 sequences in the sample; roughly 21% occur only once, and 3.5% to 4% lies in the top ten. In germline, CDR1 is MDHEN, CDR2 SYDVKM. The V end was cut by 6 bases, the J end by 1 base, with 9 bases between. This CDR3 has 13 residues. This clonotype came up a few times. This specimen consisted of PBMCs from the stem cell graft donor, obtained from the stem cell graft. The TCR was taken from a human donor who donated a stem cell graft to a child with acute myeloid leukemia. V is TRBV28 and J is TRBJ1-1; D gene unclear. CDR3 sequence: CASRWTENTEAFF. For the CDR3, the DNA is TGTGCCAGCAGATGGACGGAGAACACTGAAGCTTTCTTT.